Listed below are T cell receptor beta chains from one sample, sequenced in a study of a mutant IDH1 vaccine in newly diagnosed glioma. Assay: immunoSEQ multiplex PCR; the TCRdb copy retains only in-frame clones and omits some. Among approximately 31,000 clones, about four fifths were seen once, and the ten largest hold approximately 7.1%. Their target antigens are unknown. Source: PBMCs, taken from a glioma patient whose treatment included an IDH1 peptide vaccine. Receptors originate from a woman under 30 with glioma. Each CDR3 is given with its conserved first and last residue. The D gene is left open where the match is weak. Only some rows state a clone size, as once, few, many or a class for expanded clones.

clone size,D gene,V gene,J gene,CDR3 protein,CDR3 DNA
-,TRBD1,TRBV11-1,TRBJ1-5,CASSRQGANQPQHF,TGTGCCAGCAGCCGACAGGGGGCAAATCAGCCCCAGCATTTT
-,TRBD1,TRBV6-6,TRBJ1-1,CASSYFTGGDTEAFF,TGTGCCAGCAGTTACTTCACAGGGGGAGACACTGAAGCTTTCTTT
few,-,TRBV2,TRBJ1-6,CASSEGQPPTLHF,TGTGCCAGCAGTGAAGGACAGCCTCCAACCCTCCACTTT
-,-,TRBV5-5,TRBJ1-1,CASSSGGREHTEAFF,TGTGCCAGCAGCTCTGGGGGCAGGGAGCACACTGAAGCTTTCTTT
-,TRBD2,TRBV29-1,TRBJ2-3,CSVDSGTSPDTQYF,TGCAGCGTTGATTCCGGGACTAGCCCCGATACGCAGTATTTT
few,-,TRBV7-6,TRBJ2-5,CASSLRIRETQYF,TGTGCCAGCAGCTTAAGGATTCGGGAGACCCAGTACTTC
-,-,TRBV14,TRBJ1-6,CASSQWSSYNSPLHF,TGTGCCAGCAGCCAATGGAGCTCCTATAATTCACCCCTCCACTTT
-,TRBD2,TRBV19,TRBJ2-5,CASRSGLAGEETQYF,TGTGCCAGTAGGTCCGGACTAGCGGGAGAAGAGACCCAGTACTTC
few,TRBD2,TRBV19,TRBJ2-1,CASSLTSGNYNEQFF,TGTGCCAGTAGTCTGACTAGCGGGAACTACAATGAGCAGTTCTTC
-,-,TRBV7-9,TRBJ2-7,CASSSTELFAYEQYF,TGTGCCAGCAGCTCGACAGAACTATTCGCCTACGAGCAGTACTTC
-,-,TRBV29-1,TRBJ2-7,CSVDGRGSHEQYF,TGCAGCGTTGATGGCAGGGGTTCTCACGAGCAGTACTTC
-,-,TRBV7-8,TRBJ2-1,CASSPGLLSYNEQFF,TGTGCCAGCAGCCCCGGACTCCTCTCCTACAATGAGCAGTTCTTC
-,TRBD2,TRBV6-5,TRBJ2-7,CASSYLRGGYEQYF,TGTGCCAGCAGTTATCTCCGGGGGGGCTACGAGCAGTACTTC
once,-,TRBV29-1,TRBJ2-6,CSAEGGVYSGANVLTF,TGCAGCGCCGAAGGTGGGGTATACTCTGGGGCCAACGTCCTGACTTTC